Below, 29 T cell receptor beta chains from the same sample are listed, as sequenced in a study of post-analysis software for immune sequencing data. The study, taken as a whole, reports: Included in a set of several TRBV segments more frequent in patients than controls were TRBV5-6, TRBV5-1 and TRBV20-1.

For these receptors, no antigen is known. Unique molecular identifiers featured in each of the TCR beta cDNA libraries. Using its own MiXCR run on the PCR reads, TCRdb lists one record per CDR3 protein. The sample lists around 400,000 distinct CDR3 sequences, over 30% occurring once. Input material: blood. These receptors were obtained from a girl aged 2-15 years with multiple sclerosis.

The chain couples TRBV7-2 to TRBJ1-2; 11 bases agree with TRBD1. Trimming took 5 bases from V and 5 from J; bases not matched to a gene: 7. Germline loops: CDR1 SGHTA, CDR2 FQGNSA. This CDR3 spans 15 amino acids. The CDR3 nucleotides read TGTGCCAGCAGCCAAGGACAGGGGGCGCGGTATGGCTACACCTTC. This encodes CASSQGQGARYGYTF.

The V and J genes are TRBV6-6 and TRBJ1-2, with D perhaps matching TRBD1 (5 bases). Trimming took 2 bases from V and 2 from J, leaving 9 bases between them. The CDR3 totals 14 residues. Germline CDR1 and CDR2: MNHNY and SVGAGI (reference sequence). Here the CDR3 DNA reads TGTGCCAGCAGTTACAAGACAGCGAACTATGGCTACACCTTC. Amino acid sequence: CASSYKTANYGYTF.

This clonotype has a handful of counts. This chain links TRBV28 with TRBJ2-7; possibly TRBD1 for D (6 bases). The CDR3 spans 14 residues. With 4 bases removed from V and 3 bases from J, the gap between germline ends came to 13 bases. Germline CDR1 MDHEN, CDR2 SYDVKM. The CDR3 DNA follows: TGTGCCAGCAGTTCCATAATGGACAGCTACGAGCAGTACTTC. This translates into CASSSIMDSYEQYF.

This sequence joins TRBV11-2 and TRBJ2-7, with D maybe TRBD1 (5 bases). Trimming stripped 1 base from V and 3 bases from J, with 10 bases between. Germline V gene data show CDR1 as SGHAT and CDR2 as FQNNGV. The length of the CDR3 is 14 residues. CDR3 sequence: CASSLVAGIYEQYF. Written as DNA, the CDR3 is TGTGCCAGCAGCTTAGTGGCAGGGATCTACGAGCAGTACTTC.

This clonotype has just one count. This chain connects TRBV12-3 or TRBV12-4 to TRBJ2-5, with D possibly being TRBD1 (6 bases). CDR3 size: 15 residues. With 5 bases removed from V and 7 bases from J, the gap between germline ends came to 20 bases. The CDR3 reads CASSRAGDQFGTQYF. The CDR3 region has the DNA TGTGCCAGCAGTCGGGCAGGGGACCAGTTTGGGACCCAGTACTTC.

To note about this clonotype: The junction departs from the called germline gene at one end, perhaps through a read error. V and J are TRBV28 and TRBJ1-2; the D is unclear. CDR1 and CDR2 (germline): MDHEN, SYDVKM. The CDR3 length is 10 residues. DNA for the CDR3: TGTACCAGCAAGGATTATGGCTACACCTTC. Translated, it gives CTSKDYGYTF.

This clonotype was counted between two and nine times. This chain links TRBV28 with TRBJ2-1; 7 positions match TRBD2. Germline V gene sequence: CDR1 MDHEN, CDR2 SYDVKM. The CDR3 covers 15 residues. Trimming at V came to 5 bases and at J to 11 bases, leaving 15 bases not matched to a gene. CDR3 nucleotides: TGTGCCAGCAGTCAAAAACTAGCGCGAGGTCGTCAGCAGTTCTTC. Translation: CASSQKLARGRQQFF.

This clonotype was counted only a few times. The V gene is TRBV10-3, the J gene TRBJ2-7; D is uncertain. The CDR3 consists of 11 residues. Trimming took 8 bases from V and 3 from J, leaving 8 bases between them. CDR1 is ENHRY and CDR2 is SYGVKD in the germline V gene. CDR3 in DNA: TGTGCCATCGGGCAGTACTACGAGCAGTACTTC. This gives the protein CAIGQYYEQYF.

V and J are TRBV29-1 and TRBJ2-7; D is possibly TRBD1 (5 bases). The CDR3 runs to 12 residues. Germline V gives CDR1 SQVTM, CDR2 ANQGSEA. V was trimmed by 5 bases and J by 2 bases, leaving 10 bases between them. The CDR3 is CSVKTGPYEQYF. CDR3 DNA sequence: TGCAGCGTTAAAACAGGCCCCTACGAGCAGTACTTC.

The CDR3 here is CSARPPSGRNNEQFF. DNA for the CDR3: TGCAGTGCAAGGCCCCCAAGCGGGAGGAACAATGAGCAGTTCTTC. The gene calls are TRBV20-1 and TRBJ2-1, with 9 bases that match TRBD2. This CDR3 region has 15 residues. Germline V gene data show CDR1 as DFQATT and CDR2 as SNEGSKA (reference sequence). V lost 6 bases and J lost 5; bases outside the gene matches: 11.

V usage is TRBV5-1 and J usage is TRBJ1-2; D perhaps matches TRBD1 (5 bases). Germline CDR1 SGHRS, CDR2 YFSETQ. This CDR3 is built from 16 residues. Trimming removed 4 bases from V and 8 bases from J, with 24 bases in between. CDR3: CASSRVTPGPPEGYTF. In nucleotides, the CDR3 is TGCGCCAGCAGCCGAGTCACTCCGGGGCCGCCTGAGGGCTACACCTTC.

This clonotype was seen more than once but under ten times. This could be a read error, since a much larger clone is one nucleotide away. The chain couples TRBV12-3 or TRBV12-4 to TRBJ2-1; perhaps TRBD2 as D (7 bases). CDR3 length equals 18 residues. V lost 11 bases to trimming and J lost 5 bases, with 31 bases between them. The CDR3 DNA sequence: TGTGCCGGCTCCAAACGAGGGGGAGGGAGGGCGCTACACAATGAGCAGTTCTTC. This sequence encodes CAGSKRGGGRALHNEQFF.

The CDR3 coding sequence is TGTGCCAGCAGCGAACTACCTGACCATATAACGACGACAGGGGACCCCTACAATGAGCAGTTCTTC. It yields the protein CASSELPDHITTTGDPYNEQFF. The V and J genes are TRBV4-2 and TRBJ2-1; 8 bases are a match to TRBD1. The CDR3 runs 22 residues. Germline CDR1 reads LGHNA; CDR2 reads YNFKEQ. V dropped 5 bases and J dropped 2; count of bases not matched to a gene: 26.

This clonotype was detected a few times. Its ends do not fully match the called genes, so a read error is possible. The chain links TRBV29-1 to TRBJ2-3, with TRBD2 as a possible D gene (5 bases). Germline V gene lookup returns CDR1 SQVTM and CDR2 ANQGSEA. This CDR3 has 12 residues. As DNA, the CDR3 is TGCAACGTTGATGGAGGAACAGATACGCAGTATTTT. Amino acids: CNVDGGTDTQYF.

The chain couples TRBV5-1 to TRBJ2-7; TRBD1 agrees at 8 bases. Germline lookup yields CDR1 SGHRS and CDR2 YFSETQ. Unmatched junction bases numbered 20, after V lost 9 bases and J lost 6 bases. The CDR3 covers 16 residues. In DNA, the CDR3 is TGCGCCAACATGTTACGCGGCCAGGACAGGGAAGGCGAGCAGTACTTC. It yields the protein CANMLRGQDREGEQYF.

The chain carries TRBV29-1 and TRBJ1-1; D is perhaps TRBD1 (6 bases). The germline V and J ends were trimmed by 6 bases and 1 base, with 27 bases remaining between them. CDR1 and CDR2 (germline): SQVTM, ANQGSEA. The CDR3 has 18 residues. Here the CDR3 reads CSVGGIWDTGKGNTEAFF. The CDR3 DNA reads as TGCAGCGTGGGGGGGATTTGGGACACCGGAAAGGGGAACACTGAAGCTTTCTTT.

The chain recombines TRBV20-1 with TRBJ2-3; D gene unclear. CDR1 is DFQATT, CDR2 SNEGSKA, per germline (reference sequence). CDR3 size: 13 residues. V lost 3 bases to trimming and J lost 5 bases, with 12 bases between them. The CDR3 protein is CSASGNSQDTQYF. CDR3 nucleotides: TGCAGTGCTAGCGGTAACAGCCAAGATACGCAGTATTTT.

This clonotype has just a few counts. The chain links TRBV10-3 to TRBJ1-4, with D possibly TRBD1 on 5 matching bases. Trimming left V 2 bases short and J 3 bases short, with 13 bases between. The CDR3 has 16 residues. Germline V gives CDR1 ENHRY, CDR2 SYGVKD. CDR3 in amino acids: CAISERQLWSNEKLFF. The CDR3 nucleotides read TGTGCCATCAGTGAGAGACAGCTCTGGTCTAATGAAAAACTGTTTTTT.

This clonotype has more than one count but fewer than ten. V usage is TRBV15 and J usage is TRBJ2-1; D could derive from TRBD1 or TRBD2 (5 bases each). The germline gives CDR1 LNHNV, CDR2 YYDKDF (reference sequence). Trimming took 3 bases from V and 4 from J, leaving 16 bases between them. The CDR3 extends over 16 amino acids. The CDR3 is CATSRNPGTDYNEQFF. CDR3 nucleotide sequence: TGTGCCACCAGCAGGAACCCCGGGACGGATTACAATGAGCAGTTCTTC.

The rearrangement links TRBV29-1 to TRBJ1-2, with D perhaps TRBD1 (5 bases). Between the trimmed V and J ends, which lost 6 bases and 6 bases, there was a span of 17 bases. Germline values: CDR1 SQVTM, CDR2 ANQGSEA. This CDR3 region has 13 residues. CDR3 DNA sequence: TGCAGCGTCGGGTTCTGGGACTCCGATGGCTACACCTTC. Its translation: CSVGFWDSDGYTF.

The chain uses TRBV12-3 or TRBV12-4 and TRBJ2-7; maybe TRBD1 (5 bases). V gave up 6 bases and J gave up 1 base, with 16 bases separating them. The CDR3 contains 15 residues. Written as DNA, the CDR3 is TGTGCCAGCAGCCAAGTCGTCAGACAGTCCTACGAGCAGTACTTC. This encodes CASSQVVRQSYEQYF.

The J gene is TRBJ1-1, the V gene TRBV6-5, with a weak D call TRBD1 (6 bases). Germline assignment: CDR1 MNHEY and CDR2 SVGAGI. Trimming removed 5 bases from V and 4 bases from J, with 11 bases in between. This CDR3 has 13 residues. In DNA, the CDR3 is TGTGCCAGCAGTGTACAGGGTGTCACTGAAGCTTTCTTT. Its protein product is CASSVQGVTEAFF.

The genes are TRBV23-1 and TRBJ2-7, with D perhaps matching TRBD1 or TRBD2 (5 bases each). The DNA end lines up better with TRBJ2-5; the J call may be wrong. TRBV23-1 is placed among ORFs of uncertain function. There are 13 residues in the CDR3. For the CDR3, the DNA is TGCGCCAGCAGTCAAAACGGGGACGGGACCCAGTACTTC. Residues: CASSQNGDGTQYF.

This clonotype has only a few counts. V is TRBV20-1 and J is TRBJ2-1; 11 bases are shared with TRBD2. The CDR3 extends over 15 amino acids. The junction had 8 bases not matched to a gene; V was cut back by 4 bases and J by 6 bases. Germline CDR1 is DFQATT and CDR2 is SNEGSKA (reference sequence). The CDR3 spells CSATPLAGELNEQFF. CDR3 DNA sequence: TGCAGTGCTACACCACTAGCGGGAGAGCTCAATGAGCAGTTCTTC.

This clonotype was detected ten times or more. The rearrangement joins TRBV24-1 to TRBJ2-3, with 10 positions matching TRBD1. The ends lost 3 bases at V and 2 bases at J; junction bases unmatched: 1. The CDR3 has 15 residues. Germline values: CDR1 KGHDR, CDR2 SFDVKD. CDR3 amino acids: CATSDDRGPTDTQYF. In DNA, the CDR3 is TGTGCCACCAGTGATGACAGGGGGCCCACAGATACGCAGTATTTT.

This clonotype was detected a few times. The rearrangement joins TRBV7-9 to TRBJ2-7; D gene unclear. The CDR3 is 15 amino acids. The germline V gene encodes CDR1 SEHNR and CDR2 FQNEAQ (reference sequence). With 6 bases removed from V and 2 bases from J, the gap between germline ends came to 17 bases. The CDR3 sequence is CASSPSSLGTYEQYF. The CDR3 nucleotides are TGTGCCAGCAGTCCCTCCTCCCTAGGAACCTACGAGCAGTACTTC.

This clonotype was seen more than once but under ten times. In DNA form, the CDR3 reads TGTGCCAGCAGTTACGCGGGCCCTAATGAAAAACTGTTTTTT. Translation gives CASSYAGPNEKLFF. The chain employs TRBV2 and TRBJ1-4; no clear D. The ends were cut back, 5 bases at V and 3 bases at J, with 10 bases in the middle. The CDR3 covers 14 residues. Germline V gives CDR1 SNHLY, CDR2 FYNNEI.

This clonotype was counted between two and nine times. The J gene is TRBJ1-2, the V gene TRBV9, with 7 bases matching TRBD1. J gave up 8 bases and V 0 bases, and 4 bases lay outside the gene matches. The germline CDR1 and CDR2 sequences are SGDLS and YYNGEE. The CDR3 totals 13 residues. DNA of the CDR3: TGTGCCAGCAGCGTAGAGGGGGCGCGCGGCTACACCTTC. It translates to CASSVEGARGYTF.

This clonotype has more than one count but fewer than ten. CDR3: CASSYGPNYGYTF. CDR3 DNA sequence: TGTGCCAGCAGTTACGGTCCTAACTATGGCTACACCTTC. The J gene is TRBJ1-2, the V gene TRBV6-5; D gene unclear. This CDR3 comprises 13 residues. Germline CDR1 is MNHEY and CDR2 is SVGAGI. The V end was cut by 2 bases, the J end by 0 bases, with 4 bases between.